The T cell receptor (beta chain) under discussion was sequenced for a study of radiotherapy plus CTLA-4 blockade in lung cancer. TCRdb keeps only in-frame clones here, not all; method: immunoSEQ multiplex PCR. Among tens of thousands of clones, roughly three quarters were seen once, and the ten largest hold less than 3%. This clone has a single count. The sequencing used peripheral blood, collected from a patient treated with radiotherapy plus ipilimumab. This TCR was sampled from a human donor with non-small cell lung cancer whose response to radiotherapy plus ipilimumab could not be evaluated.

CDR3 DNA: TGCGCCAGCAGCCAAAACCGGGTGAGATGGACTGAAGCTTTCTTT. This encodes CASSQNRVRWTEAFF. This chain connects TRBV4-1 to TRBJ1-1; D remains unclear. V was trimmed by 2 bases and J by 5 bases, leaving 15 bases between them. This CDR3 contains 15 residues. Per germline, CDR1 MGHRA and CDR2 YSYEKL.